This TCR beta chain was retrieved from a study of blood T cell repertoires in COVID-19. Produced via immunoSEQ multiplex PCR; TCRdb's table is partial and in-frame only. The sample yields nearly 300,000 clones, approximately 84% seen once. Per the germline V gene, CDR1 is MNHEY and CDR2 is SMNVEV (reference sequence). CDR3 length: 16 amino acids. V dropped 0 bases and J dropped 0; count of bases not matched to a gene: 2. Sequenced: peripheral blood. This receptor was identified in a human donor with COVID-19, enrolled during active disease. The donor label of this sample is uncertain. The J gene is TRBJ2-1, the V gene TRBV27; 7 nucleotides agree with TRBD2. The CDR3 region is CASSLSGGSSYNEQFF. The CDR3 bases are TGTGCCAGCAGTTTATCGGGGGGGAGCTCCTACAATGAGCAGTTCTTC.